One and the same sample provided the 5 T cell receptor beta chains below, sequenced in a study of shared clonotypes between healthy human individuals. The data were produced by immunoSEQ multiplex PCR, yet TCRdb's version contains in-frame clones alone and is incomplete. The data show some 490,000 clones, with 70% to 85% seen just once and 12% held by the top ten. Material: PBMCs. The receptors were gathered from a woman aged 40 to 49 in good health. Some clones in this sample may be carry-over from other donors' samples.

CDR3 DNA sequence: TGTGCCAGCAGCCCTGGGACTAGCGGGACTAGCACAGATACGCAGTATTTT. This sequence encodes CASSPGTSGTSTDTQYF. The chain has TRBV5-8 and TRBJ2-3; the match to TRBD2 covers 13 bases. In germline, CDR1 is SGHTS, CDR2 YDEGEE. V trimming: 4 bases; J trimming: 0 bases; junction bases outside the gene matches: 5. The CDR3 length is 17 residues.

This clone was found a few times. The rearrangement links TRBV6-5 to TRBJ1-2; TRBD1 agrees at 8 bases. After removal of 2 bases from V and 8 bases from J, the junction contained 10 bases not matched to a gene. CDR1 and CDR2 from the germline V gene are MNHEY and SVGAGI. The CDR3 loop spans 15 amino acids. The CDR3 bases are TGTGCCAGCAGTTACAGCCATGGACAGGGCGGGGGCTACACCTTC. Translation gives CASSYSHGQGGGYTF.

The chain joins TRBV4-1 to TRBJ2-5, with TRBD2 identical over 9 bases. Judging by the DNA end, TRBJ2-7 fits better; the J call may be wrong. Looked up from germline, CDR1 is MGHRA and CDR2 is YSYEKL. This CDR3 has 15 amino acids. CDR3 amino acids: CASSLRLAENYEQYF. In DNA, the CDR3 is TGCGCCAGCAGCCTACGACTAGCGGAAAACTACGAGCAGTACTTC.

The CDR3 nucleotides are TGTGCCAGTAGTCAGCCTCCGGGAAACAATACGCAGTATTTT. Amino acids: CASSQPPGNNTQYF. The rearrangement links TRBV19 to TRBJ2-3, with D perhaps matching TRBD2 (5 bases). CDR3 size: 14 residues. V gave up 5 bases and J gave up 7 bases, with 16 bases separating them. Germline V lookup: CDR1 LNHDA, CDR2 SQIVND (reference sequence).

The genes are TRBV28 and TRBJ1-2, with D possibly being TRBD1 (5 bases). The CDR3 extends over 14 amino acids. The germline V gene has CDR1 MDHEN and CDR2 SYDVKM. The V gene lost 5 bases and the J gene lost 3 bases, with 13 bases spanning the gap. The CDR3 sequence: CASSKRGRYYGYTF. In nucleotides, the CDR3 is TGTGCCAGCAGTAAAAGGGGACGATACTATGGCTACACCTTC.